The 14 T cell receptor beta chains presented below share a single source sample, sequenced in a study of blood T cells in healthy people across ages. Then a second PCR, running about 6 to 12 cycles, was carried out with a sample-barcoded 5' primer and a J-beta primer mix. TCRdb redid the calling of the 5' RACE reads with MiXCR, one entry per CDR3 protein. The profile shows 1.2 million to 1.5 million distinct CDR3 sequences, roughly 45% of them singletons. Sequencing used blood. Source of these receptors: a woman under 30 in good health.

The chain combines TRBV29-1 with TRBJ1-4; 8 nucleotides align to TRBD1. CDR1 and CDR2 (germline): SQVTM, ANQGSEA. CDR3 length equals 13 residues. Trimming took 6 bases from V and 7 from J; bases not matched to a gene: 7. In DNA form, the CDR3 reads TGCAGCGTCGCCACAGGGGGTACTGAAAAACTGTTTTTT. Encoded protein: CSVATGGTEKLFF.

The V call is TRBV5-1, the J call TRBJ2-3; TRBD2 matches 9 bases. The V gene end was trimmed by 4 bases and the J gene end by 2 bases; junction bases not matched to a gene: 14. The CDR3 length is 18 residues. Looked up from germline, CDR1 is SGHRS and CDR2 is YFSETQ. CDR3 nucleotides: TGCGCCAGCAGCCTATCGGCGACTAGCGGAATTCTCACAGATACGCAGTATTTT. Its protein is CASSLSATSGILTDTQYF.

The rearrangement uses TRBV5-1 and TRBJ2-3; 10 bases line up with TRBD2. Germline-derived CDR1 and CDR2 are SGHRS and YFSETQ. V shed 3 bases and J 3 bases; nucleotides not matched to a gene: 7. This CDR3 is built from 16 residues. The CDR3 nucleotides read TGCGCCAGCAGCTGGGGAGCGGGGGGGAGTACAGATACGCAGTATTTT. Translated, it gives CASSWGAGGSTDTQYF.

For the CDR3, the DNA is TGTGCCAGCCACCAGTTCGGTACTAGCGGGAGCTCCTACAATGAGCAGTTCTTC. Translated, it gives CASHQFGTSGSSYNEQFF. The V and J genes are TRBV27 and TRBJ2-1; 11 bases fit TRBD2. CDR3 length equals 18 residues. J lost 0 bases, V lost 8 bases, and 12 bases had no gene match. Germline lookup yields CDR1 MNHEY and CDR2 SMNVEV (reference sequence).

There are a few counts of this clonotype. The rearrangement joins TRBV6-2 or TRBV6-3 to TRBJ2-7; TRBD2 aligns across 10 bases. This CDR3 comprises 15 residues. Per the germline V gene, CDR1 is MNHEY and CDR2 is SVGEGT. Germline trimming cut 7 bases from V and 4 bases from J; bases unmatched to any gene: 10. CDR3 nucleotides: TGTGCCAGCAACCCGGGGCTAGCGGGAGAATACGAGCAGTACTTC. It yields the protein CASNPGLAGEYEQYF.

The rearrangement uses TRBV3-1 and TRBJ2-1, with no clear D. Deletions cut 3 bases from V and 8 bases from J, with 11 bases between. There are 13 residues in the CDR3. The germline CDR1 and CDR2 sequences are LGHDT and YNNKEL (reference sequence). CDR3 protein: CASSQAPPHEQFF. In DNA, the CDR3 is TGTGCCAGCAGCCAGGCCCCCCCCCATGAGCAGTTCTTC.

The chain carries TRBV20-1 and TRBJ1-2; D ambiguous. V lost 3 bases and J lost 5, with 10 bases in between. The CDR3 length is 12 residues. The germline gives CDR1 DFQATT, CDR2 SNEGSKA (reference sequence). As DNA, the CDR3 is TGCAGTGCTAGTAGGGCCCCATATGGCTACACCTTC. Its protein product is CSASRAPYGYTF.

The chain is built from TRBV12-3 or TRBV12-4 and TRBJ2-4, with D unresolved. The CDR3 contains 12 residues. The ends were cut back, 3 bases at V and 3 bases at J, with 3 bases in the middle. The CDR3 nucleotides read TGTGCCAGCAGTTTTGACAAAAACATTCAGTACTTC. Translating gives CASSFDKNIQYF.

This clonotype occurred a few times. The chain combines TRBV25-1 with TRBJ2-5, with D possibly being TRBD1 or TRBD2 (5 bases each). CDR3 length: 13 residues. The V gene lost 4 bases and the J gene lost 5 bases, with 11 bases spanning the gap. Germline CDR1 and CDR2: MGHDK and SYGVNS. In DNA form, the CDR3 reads TGTGCCAGCAGTGCGAGGGGCCGCGAGACCCAGTACTTC. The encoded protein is CASSARGRETQYF.

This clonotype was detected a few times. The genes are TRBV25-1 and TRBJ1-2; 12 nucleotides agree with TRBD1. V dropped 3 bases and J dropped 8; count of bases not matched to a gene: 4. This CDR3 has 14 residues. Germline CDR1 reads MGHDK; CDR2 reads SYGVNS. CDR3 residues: CASSEGQGAGGYTF. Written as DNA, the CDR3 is TGTGCCAGCAGTGAGGGACAGGGGGCTGGGGGCTACACCTTC.

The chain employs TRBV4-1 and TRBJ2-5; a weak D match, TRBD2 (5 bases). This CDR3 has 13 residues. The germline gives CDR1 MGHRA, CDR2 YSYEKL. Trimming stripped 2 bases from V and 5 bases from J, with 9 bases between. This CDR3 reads CASSQWPGETQYF. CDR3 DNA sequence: TGCGCCAGCAGCCAATGGCCGGGGGAGACCCAGTACTTC.

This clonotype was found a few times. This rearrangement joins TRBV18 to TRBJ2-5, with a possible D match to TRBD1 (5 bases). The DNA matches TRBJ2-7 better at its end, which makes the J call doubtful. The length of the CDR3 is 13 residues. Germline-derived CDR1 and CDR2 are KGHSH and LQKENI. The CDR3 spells CASSPGQSTEQYF. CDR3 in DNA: TGTGCCAGCTCACCCGGACAATCCACCGAGCAGTACTTC.

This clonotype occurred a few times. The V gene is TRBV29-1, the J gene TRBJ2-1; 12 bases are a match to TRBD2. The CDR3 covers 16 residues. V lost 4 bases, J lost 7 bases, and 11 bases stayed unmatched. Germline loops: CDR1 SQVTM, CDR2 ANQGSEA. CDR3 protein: CSVGRLAGELPNEQFF. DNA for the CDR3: TGCAGCGTTGGTCGACTAGCGGGAGAGCTCCCGAATGAGCAGTTCTTC.

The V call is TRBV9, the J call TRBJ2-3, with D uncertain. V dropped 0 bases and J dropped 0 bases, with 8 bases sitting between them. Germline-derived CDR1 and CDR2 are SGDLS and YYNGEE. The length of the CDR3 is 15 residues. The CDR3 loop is CASSVAEISTDTQYF. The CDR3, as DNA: TGTGCCAGCAGCGTAGCAGAGATTAGCACAGATACGCAGTATTTT.